One sample yielded the 18 T cell receptor delta chains listed below, sequenced in a study of gamma-delta chains in newborns, infants, children. TCRdb processed the reads again with the CATT caller. Among about 4,900 delta-chain clones, under 5% were seen once, and the ten largest hold less than 9.5%. The sequenced material came from blood. These receptor sequences come from a child who was a newborn, infant or young child, either healthy, febrile or measles-vaccinated (not recorded which).

Concerning this clone: Since a much larger clone is just one base distant, this may be a read error. Different DNA sequences within this sample yield the same CDR3. The chain combines TRDV2 with TRDJ3; a possible D gene is TRDD3 (5 bases). The CDR3 length is 17 residues. CDR1 and CDR2 from the germline V gene are GEAIGNYY and EKD. The CDR3 DNA reads TGTGCCTGTGACACCGTTTGGGGCTCCTGGGACACCCGGCAGATGTTTTTC. It encodes CACDTVWGSWDTRQMFF.

In regard to this clone: Other DNA sequences in this sample translate to the same CDR3. The chain uses TRDV1 and TRDJ3; D is undetermined. The germline V and J ends were trimmed by 3 bases and 0 bases, with 24 bases remaining between them. The CDR3 totals 22 residues. The germline CDR1 and CDR2 sequences are TSWWSYY and QGS. The CDR3 coding sequence is TGTGCTCTTGGGGAGCTTTTGAGTGGACCGGGACTAAGCTCCTGGGACACCCGACAGATGTTTTTC. This sequence encodes CALGELLSGPGLSSWDTRQMFF.

This clone has a handful of counts. One end of the junction does not line up with germline, which may come from a read error. The CDR3 region has the DNA TGTGCTCTTGGGAAGGGTCTCCTACGCCTTTTGACAGCGCAACTCTTCTTT. Protein: CALGKGLLRLLTAQLFF. This chain connects TRDV1 to TRDJ2, with D maybe TRDD2 (6 bases). CDR3 length: 17 residues. Looked up from germline, CDR1 is TSWWSYY and CDR2 is QGS.

This clone came up a few times. TCRdb records a much larger clone's protein for this DNA, with a difference at residue 18 that likely arises from a read error; the protein given is the translation of the DNA. The rearrangement joins TRDV1 to TRDJ2; 9 positions agree with TRDD3. V shed 5 bases, J shed 12 bases, and the junction held 25 bases outside the gene matches. The germline V gene encodes CDR1 TSWWSYY and CDR2 QGS. This CDR3 region has 19 residues. CDR3: CALGSYLPLTGGKEDKLFF. For the CDR3, the DNA is TGTGCTCTTGGGTCTTACCTTCCCCTAACTGGGGGAAAGGAGGATAAACTCTTCTTT.

This clone was observed a handful of times. TCRdb's listed protein matches a much larger clone and diverges from this DNA's translation at residue 15, likely through a read error; the protein shown comes from the DNA. The chain employs TRDV1 and TRDJ1; TRDD3 is a possible D gene (5 bases). V lost 1 base to trimming and J lost 3 bases, with 27 bases between them. This CDR3 comprises 20 residues. CDR1 TSWWSYY and CDR2 QGS come from the germline V gene. The CDR3 DNA is TGTGCTCTTGGGGAACCCTGGGACGGCTTAACCCCTTTGTACGCCGATAAACTCATCTTT. Protein: CALGEPWDGLTPLYADKLIF.

Worth noting for this clone: This likely traces to a read error, being one base from a far larger clone. Additional DNA sequences in this sample encode the identical CDR3. The chain employs TRDV1 and TRDJ1; the D is unclear. Germline values: CDR1 TSWWSYY, CDR2 QGS. V shed 1 base and J shed 0 bases, with 15 bases lying between them. This CDR3 has 17 amino acids. The CDR3 sequence: CALGEHAGIGYTDKLIF. The CDR3 bases are TGTGCTCTTGGGGAACATGCCGGTATCGGGTACACCGATAAACTCATCTTT.

In its sample, this clone ranks as medium-sized (0.01 to 0.1%). A much larger clone differs from this one at a single base, so this may be a read error. The sample has other DNA sequences that encode this CDR3 too. The J gene is TRDJ3, the V gene TRDV2; D perhaps matches TRDD3 (5 bases). The CDR3 spans 20 residues. The germline V gene has CDR1 GEAIGNYY and CDR2 EKD. CDR3 in DNA: TGTGCCTGTGACACCGTCAAGGAGGGGCAAAGCTCCTGGGACACCCGGCAGATGTTTTTC. This encodes CACDTVKEGQSSWDTRQMFF.

This clone was detected a few times. The protein held in TCRdb is that of a much larger clone and does not match this DNA's translation at residue 7, likely because of a read error; the protein shown is translated from the DNA. This chain links TRDV1 with TRDJ2; D possibly uses TRDD2 or TRDD3 (5 bases each). This CDR3 is 16 amino acids long. Germline V lookup: CDR1 TSWWSYY, CDR2 QGS. Trimming took off 1 base at V and 5 bases at J, with 14 bases between the two ends. The chain's CDR3 is CALGERLLRGTAQLFF. The CDR3 nucleotides read TGTGCTCTTGGGGAACGCCTCCTAAGGGGAACAGCACAACTCTTCTTT.

A remark on this clone: Translating this DNA gives a protein that differs at residue 15 from the TCRdb one, which belongs to a much larger clone; a read error is likely, and the protein shown is this translation. The chain employs TRDV1 and TRDJ1; the match to TRDD3 covers 13 bases. The CDR3 contains 19 residues. J lost 8 bases, V lost 0 bases, and 15 bases had no gene match. Per the germline V gene, CDR1 is TSWWSYY and CDR2 is QGS. CDR3 region: CALGELFFRSTGGYEKLIF. CDR3 DNA sequence: TGTGCTCTTGGGGAACTGTTCTTCCGAAGTACTGGGGGATACGAGAAACTCATCTTT.

As concerns this clone: A much more abundant neighbour one base away suggests this may be a read error. V and J are TRDV2 and TRDJ3, with TRDD3 matching 10 bases. Germline CDR1 is GEAIGNYY and CDR2 is EKD. V lost 0 bases, J lost 0 bases, and 4 bases stayed unmatched. This CDR3 has 19 residues. CDR3 residues: CACDTTGGSISWDTRQMFF. The CDR3 bases are TGTGCCTGTGACACCACTGGGGGATCCATCTCCTGGGACACCCGACAGATGTTTTTC.

As regards this clone: This likely stems from a read error, as it lies one base from a far larger clone. Within the sample, other DNA sequences also encode this same CDR3. The V and J genes are TRAV29/DV5 and TRDJ1, with a possible D match to TRDD3 (6 bases). Germline V gene data show CDR1 as NSMFDY and CDR2 as ISSIKDK. The CDR3 covers 18 residues. CDR3 nucleotide sequence: TGTGCAGCAGCGGGGCTTCGTGGTAAGGATAGGGGGAACGATAAACTCATCTTC. This sequence encodes CAAAGLRGKDRGNDKLIF.

A word on this clone: The protein TCRdb lists belongs to a much larger clone and differs from this DNA's translation at residue 14, which points to a read error; the protein shown is made from the DNA. J is TRDJ3 and V is TRDV2, with TRDD3 identical over 10 bases. The germline V gene encodes CDR1 GEAIGNYY and CDR2 EKD. CDR3 length: 19 amino acids. The DNA for the CDR3 is TGTGCCTGTGACACTGGGGGATACAACTGTTCCCGGGACGCCCGACAGATGTTTTTC. Its translation is CACDTGGYNCSRDARQMFF.

This clone was seen a handful of times. It differs at one base from a far larger clone, so likely a read error. The chain recombines TRDV2 with TRDJ3, with TRDD3 as a possible D gene (5 bases). CDR1 is GEAIGNYY and CDR2 is EKD in the germline V gene. This CDR3 spans 18 amino acids. Between the trimmed V and J ends, which lost 0 bases and 0 bases, there was a span of 11 bases. CDR3 DNA sequence: TGTGCCTGTGACACCTGGGGACACGGCTCCTGGGACACCCGACAGATGTTTTTC. Its translation: CACDTWGHGSWDTRQMFF.

With regard to this clone: This may come from a read error, since a much larger clone is one base off. The chain is built from TRDV1 and TRDJ1; 13 bases fit TRDD3. The CDR3 extends over 26 amino acids. Germline V lookup: CDR1 TSWWSYY, CDR2 QGS. Trimming removed 9 bases from V and 2 bases from J; junction bases left unmatched: 39. CDR3 residues: CALPDLPASLGDTRSIAWGRTDKLIF. CDR3 nucleotides: TGTGCTCTGCCCGACCTCCCCGCGTCACTGGGGGATACGCGATCGATCGCGTGGGGAAGGACCGATAAACTCATCTTT.

As concerns this clone: This likely traces to a read error, being one base from a far larger clone. Other nucleotide sequences from this sample produce the same CDR3. V gene TRDV2 combines with J gene TRDJ1, with 12 bases aligning to TRDD3. Germline V gene data show CDR1 as GEAIGNYY and CDR2 as EKD. The ends lost 4 bases at V and 1 base at J; junction bases unmatched: 9. The CDR3 has 17 residues. The CDR3 DNA reads as TGTGCCTGTGATACTGGGGGATACAAAACCCGCACCGATAAACTCATCTTT. This gives the protein CACDTGGYKTRTDKLIF.

In its sample, this clone was seen a few times. This DNA's translation and the protein TCRdb lists, from a much larger clone, do not match at residue 15, likely due to a read error; the protein shown is translated from the DNA. The chain employs TRDV1 and TRDJ1; the match to TRDD3 covers 10 bases. The CDR3 is made up of 20 amino acids. Trimming removed 5 bases from V and 4 bases from J; junction bases left unmatched: 22. Germline V gene sequence: CDR1 TSWWSYY, CDR2 QGS. CDR3: CALGPSGLRTGGSDLDKLIF. DNA of the CDR3: TGTGCTCTTGGGCCCAGTGGCCTACGGACTGGGGGATCAGATCTCGATAAACTCATCTTT.

By frequency in the sample, this clone is large. The same CDR3 can be traced to other DNA sequences in this sample. This chain connects TRDV2 to TRDJ3, with TRDD3 matching over 9 bases. The V gene end was trimmed by 0 bases and the J gene end by 1 base; junction bases not matched to a gene: 6. CDR3 length equals 19 residues. Germline CDR1 and CDR2: GEAIGNYY and EKD. The CDR3 loop is CACDTGGWGISWDTRQMFF. CDR3 DNA sequence: TGTGCCTGTGACACCGGAGGTTGGGGGATATCCTGGGACACCCGACAGATGTTTTTC.

About this clone itself: A much larger clone is a single base away; this may be a read error. Here the CDR3 reads CALGEHWPSPVPGDTPTAQLFF. The CDR3 region has the DNA TGTGCTCTTGGGGAACATTGGCCTTCCCCGGTACCGGGGGATACCCCGACAGCACAACTCTTCTTT. This rearrangement joins TRDV1 to TRDJ2, with TRDD3 identical over 9 bases. The ends lost 1 base at V and 4 bases at J; junction bases unmatched: 22. The germline CDR1 and CDR2 sequences are TSWWSYY and QGS. This CDR3 is built from 22 residues.